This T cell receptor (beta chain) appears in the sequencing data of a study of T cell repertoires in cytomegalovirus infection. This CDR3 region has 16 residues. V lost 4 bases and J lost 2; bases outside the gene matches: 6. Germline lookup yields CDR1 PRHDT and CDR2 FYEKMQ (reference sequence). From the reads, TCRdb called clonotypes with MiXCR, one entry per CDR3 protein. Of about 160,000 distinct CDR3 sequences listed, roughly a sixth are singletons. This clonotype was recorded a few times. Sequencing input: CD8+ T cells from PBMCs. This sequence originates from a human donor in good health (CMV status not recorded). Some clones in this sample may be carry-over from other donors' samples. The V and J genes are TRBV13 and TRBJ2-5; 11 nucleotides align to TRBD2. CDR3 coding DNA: TGTGCCAGCAGCTCCGGACTAGCGGGCCTACAAGAGACCCAGTACTTC. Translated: CASSSGLAGLQETQYF.